Listed below are T cell receptor beta chains from one sample, sequenced in a study of Graves' ophthalmopathy and Graves' hyperthyroidism. TCRdb passed the multiplex PCR reads through MiXCR, listing each CDR3 protein once. The table has about 420,000 distinct CDR3 sequences, under 25% seen once; the top ten hold 2.5% to 3.5%. Sequenced sample: peripheral blood. The receptors here all came from a woman aged 18-30 years with stable Graves' hyperthyroidism. CDR3s include the opening cysteine and the closing phenylalanine or tryptophan. A D gene is named only where the DNA matches it firmly. Size values are once, few and many counts, or a class for expanded clones, and some rows have none.

d_gene: TRBD1; abundance: many; v_gene: TRBV5-1; j_gene: TRBJ2-7; CDR3aa: CASSLVLTGDEQYF; CDR3nt: TGCGCCAGCAGCTTGGTCTTGACAGGGGACGAGCAGTACTTC
d_gene: TRBD2; abundance: many; v_gene: TRBV15; j_gene: TRBJ2-5; CDR3aa: CATSRGSGMYQETQYF; CDR3nt: TGTGCCACCAGCAGAGGAAGCGGGATGTACCAAGAGACCCAGTACTTC
d_gene: TRBD2; abundance: -; v_gene: TRBV20-1; j_gene: TRBJ2-2; CDR3aa: CSARDSGALAGGELFF; CDR3nt: TGCAGTGCTAGAGATAGCGGGGCCCTAGCGGGCGGGGAGCTGTTTTTT
d_gene: -; abundance: many; v_gene: TRBV7-9; j_gene: TRBJ2-7; CDR3aa: CASRDQGSEQYF; CDR3nt: TGTGCCAGCAGGGATCAGGGGAGTGAGCAGTACTTC
d_gene: TRBD2; abundance: -; v_gene: TRBV5-1; j_gene: TRBJ2-5; CDR3aa: CASSLSGGRETQYF; CDR3nt: TGCGCCAGCAGCTTATCGGGGGGACGAGAGACCCAGTACTTC
d_gene: -; abundance: few; v_gene: TRBV6-4; j_gene: TRBJ1-1; CDR3aa: CASSERGENTEAFF; CDR3nt: TGTGCCAGCAGTGAACGGGGGGAAAACACTGAAGCTTTCTTT
d_gene: -; abundance: many; v_gene: TRBV7-8; j_gene: TRBJ2-2; CDR3aa: CASSYRLGGTGELFF; CDR3nt: TGTGCCAGCAGCTACCGACTGGGCGGGACCGGGGAGCTGTTTTTT
d_gene: -; abundance: many; v_gene: TRBV7-2; j_gene: TRBJ1-1; CDR3aa: CASSLWSLNTEAFF; CDR3nt: TGTGCCAGCAGCTTATGGTCGTTGAACACTGAAGCTTTCTTT
d_gene: TRBD2; abundance: many; v_gene: TRBV3-1; j_gene: TRBJ2-7; CDR3aa: CASSQAGGPYEQYF; CDR3nt: TGTGCCAGCAGTCAAGCGGGAGGGCCCTACGAGCAGTACTTC
d_gene: -; abundance: many; v_gene: TRBV28; j_gene: TRBJ2-3; CDR3aa: CASSFLGQLSTDTQYF; CDR3nt: TGTGCCAGCAGTTTTTTGGGACAACTGAGCACAGATACGCAGTATTTT
d_gene: -; abundance: few; v_gene: TRBV5-1; j_gene: TRBJ2-7; CDR3aa: CASSLAGDRSTLEQYF; CDR3nt: TGCGCCAGCAGCTTGGCCGGCGACAGGTCTACCCTCGAGCAGTACTTC
d_gene: -; abundance: many; v_gene: TRBV2; j_gene: TRBJ1-1; CDR3aa: CASSWDAQAFF; CDR3nt: TGTGCCAGCAGTTGGGACGCGCAAGCTTTCTTT
d_gene: -; abundance: many; v_gene: TRBV20-1; j_gene: TRBJ2-5; CDR3aa: CSAPGRWGTQYF; CDR3nt: TGCAGTGCTCCAGGACGGTGGGGGACCCAGTACTTC
d_gene: -; abundance: few; v_gene: TRBV6-4; j_gene: TRBJ1-1; CDR3aa: CASSDSRQGREGNTEAFF; CDR3nt: TGTGCCAGCAGTGACTCGAGGCAAGGAAGGGAGGGGAACACTGAAGCTTTCTTT
d_gene: TRBD2; abundance: -; v_gene: TRBV5-1; j_gene: TRBJ2-7; CDR3aa: CASSLPSGPGGSYEQYF; CDR3nt: TGCGCCAGCAGCTTGCCTAGCGGGCCTGGAGGTTCCTACGAGCAGTACTTC
d_gene: -; abundance: -; v_gene: TRBV6-5; j_gene: TRBJ2-4; CDR3aa: CASSFSARENIKYF; CDR3nt: TGTGCCAGCAGTTTTTCGGCGAGAGAAAACATTAAGTACTTC
d_gene: TRBD1; abundance: -; v_gene: TRBV28; j_gene: TRBJ1-1; CDR3aa: CASSQSTGGHTEAFF; CDR3nt: TGTGCCAGCAGTCAGAGCACAGGGGGCCACACTGAAGCTTTCTTT
d_gene: TRBD2; abundance: many; v_gene: TRBV4-3; j_gene: TRBJ2-7; CDR3aa: CASSRGLAGNEQYF; CDR3nt: TGCGCCAGCAGCCGGGGACTAGCGGGAAACGAGCAGTACTTC
d_gene: -; abundance: -; v_gene: TRBV5-1; j_gene: TRBJ2-5; CDR3aa: CASSLGGRSRRETQYF; CDR3nt: TGCGCCAGCAGCTTGGGGGGACGGTCCCGGCGAGAGACCCAGTACTTC
d_gene: -; abundance: -; v_gene: TRBV19; j_gene: TRBJ1-5; CDR3aa: CASTLTGRQPQHF; CDR3nt: TGTGCCAGTACACTAACAGGGCGGCAGCCCCAGCATTTT
d_gene: -; abundance: many; v_gene: TRBV4-3; j_gene: TRBJ2-2; CDR3aa: CASSQDLGVGTGELFF; CDR3nt: TGCGCCAGCAGCCAAGATCTGGGGGTAGGCACCGGGGAGCTGTTTTTT
d_gene: -; abundance: once; v_gene: TRBV12-3/TRBV12-4; j_gene: TRBJ1-6; CDR3aa: CASSSSTVSPLHF; CDR3nt: -
d_gene: -; abundance: many; v_gene: TRBV4-3; j_gene: TRBJ2-7; CDR3aa: CASSQGASASYEQYF; CDR3nt: TGCGCCAGCAGCCAAGGGGCTAGCGCCTCCTACGAGCAGTACTTC
d_gene: -; abundance: many; v_gene: TRBV5-1; j_gene: TRBJ2-2; CDR3aa: CASSLPANTGELFF; CDR3nt: TGCGCCAGCAGCTTACCTGCGAACACCGGGGAGCTGTTTTTT
d_gene: TRBD2; abundance: many; v_gene: TRBV12-3/TRBV12-4; j_gene: TRBJ2-5; CDR3aa: CASSFTAGGETQYF; CDR3nt: TGTGCCAGCAGTTTCACAGCGGGAGGCGAGACCCAGTACTTC
d_gene: -; abundance: many; v_gene: TRBV2; j_gene: TRBJ1-2; CDR3aa: CASSDGSGSGGYTF; CDR3nt: TGTGCCAGCAGTGATGGGTCAGGGAGCGGTGGCTACACCTTC
d_gene: -; abundance: few; v_gene: TRBV5-1; j_gene: TRBJ2-7; CDR3aa: CASSTESLVNEQYF; CDR3nt: TGCGCCAGCAGTACCGAGAGTCTAGTCAACGAGCAGTACTTC
d_gene: TRBD1; abundance: once; v_gene: TRBV27; j_gene: TRBJ2-7; CDR3aa: CASSVYRGYEQYF; CDR3nt: TGTGCCAGCAGCGTGTACAGGGGCTACGAGCAGTACTTC
d_gene: -; abundance: many; v_gene: TRBV20-1; j_gene: TRBJ2-4; CDR3aa: CSARKLAPALAKNIQYF; CDR3nt: TGCAGTGCTAGGAAGCTAGCGCCCGCCCTAGCCAAAAACATTCAGTACTTC
d_gene: -; abundance: many; v_gene: TRBV6-1; j_gene: TRBJ2-5; CDR3aa: CASSGPTRGEETQYF; CDR3nt: TGTGCCAGCAGTGGCCCAACTAGGGGAGAAGAGACCCAGTACTTC
d_gene: -; abundance: many; v_gene: TRBV30; j_gene: TRBJ1-1; CDR3aa: CAWVGRYTEAFF; CDR3nt: TGTGCCTGGGTGGGACGGTACACTGAAGCTTTCTTT
d_gene: -; abundance: -; v_gene: TRBV10-2; j_gene: TRBJ1-1; CDR3aa: CASSGRGGGLNTEAFF; CDR3nt: TGCGCCAGCAGTGGCCGCGGGGGGGGCCTTAACACTGAAGCTTTCTTT
d_gene: TRBD1; abundance: many; v_gene: TRBV6-5; j_gene: TRBJ1-3; CDR3aa: CASSYSRQGAGNTIYF; CDR3nt: TGTGCCAGCAGTTACTCCAGACAGGGGGCTGGAAACACCATATATTTT
d_gene: -; abundance: many; v_gene: TRBV2; j_gene: TRBJ2-7; CDR3aa: CASSEALRDEQYF; CDR3nt: TGTGCCAGCAGTGAAGCGCTGAGGGACGAGCAGTACTTC
d_gene: -; abundance: -; v_gene: TRBV15; j_gene: TRBJ2-7; CDR3aa: CATSTANQAHEQYF; CDR3nt: TGTGCCACCAGCACAGCAAATCAAGCCCACGAGCAGTACTTC
d_gene: -; abundance: -; v_gene: TRBV2; j_gene: TRBJ1-5; CDR3aa: CASSVDTPANQPQHF; CDR3nt: TGTGCCAGCAGTGTCGACACTCCAGCAAATCAGCCCCAGCATTTT
d_gene: -; abundance: few; v_gene: TRBV5-1; j_gene: TRBJ1-6; CDR3aa: CASSLAGRGRGSPLHF; CDR3nt: TGCGCCAGCAGCTTGGCCGGTCGGGGGCGAGGTTCACCCCTCCACTTT
d_gene: -; abundance: -; v_gene: TRBV24-1; j_gene: TRBJ2-2; CDR3aa: CATSDSGTPTGELFF; CDR3nt: TGTGCCACCAGTGATTCCGGGACACCTACCGGGGAGCTGTTTTTT
d_gene: -; abundance: many; v_gene: TRBV7-9; j_gene: TRBJ2-7; CDR3aa: CASSFLHRVSQQYF; CDR3nt: TGTGCCAGCAGCTTTCTTCACAGGGTATCGCAGCAGTACTTC
d_gene: -; abundance: many; v_gene: TRBV9; j_gene: TRBJ2-7; CDR3aa: CASSPETKSSYEQYF; CDR3nt: TGTGCCAGCAGCCCCGAGACGAAGAGCTCCTACGAGCAGTACTTC
d_gene: TRBD1; abundance: many; v_gene: TRBV28; j_gene: TRBJ1-2; CDR3aa: CASRRQGNYGYTF; CDR3nt: TGTGCCAGCAGACGACAGGGGAACTATGGCTACACCTTC
d_gene: TRBD1; abundance: many; v_gene: TRBV2; j_gene: TRBJ1-1; CDR3aa: CASSTDRDTEAFF; CDR3nt: TGTGCCAGCAGCACCGACAGGGACACTGAAGCTTTCTTT
d_gene: -; abundance: many; v_gene: TRBV6-5; j_gene: TRBJ2-5; CDR3aa: CATRGRQRMETQYF; CDR3nt: TGTGCCACCCGCGGTCGACAGAGGATGGAGACCCAGTACTTC
d_gene: TRBD2; abundance: many; v_gene: TRBV5-1; j_gene: TRBJ2-7; CDR3aa: CASSTRGLAASYEQYF; CDR3nt: TGCGCCAGCAGCACCCGAGGACTAGCGGCCTCCTACGAGCAGTACTTC
d_gene: TRBD1; abundance: many; v_gene: TRBV28; j_gene: TRBJ2-2; CDR3aa: CASSKRTGNTGELFF; CDR3nt: TGTGCCAGCAGTAAAAGGACAGGGAACACCGGGGAGCTGTTTTTT
d_gene: TRBD1; abundance: -; v_gene: TRBV6-1; j_gene: TRBJ2-5; CDR3aa: CASRDRGQDPTQYF; CDR3nt: TGTGCCAGCAGAGACAGGGGACAAGATCCGACCCAGTACTTC
d_gene: TRBD1; abundance: many; v_gene: TRBV19; j_gene: TRBJ1-5; CDR3aa: CHGFGTEIWPQHF; CDR3nt: TGTCACGGGTTTGGGACAGAAATTTGGCCCCAGCATTTT
d_gene: -; abundance: once; v_gene: TRBV6-1; j_gene: TRBJ2-7; CDR3aa: CASSLRLGGFDEQYF; CDR3nt: TGTGCCAGCAGTCTCAGGTTGGGAGGTTTCGACGAGCAGTACTTC
d_gene: TRBD2; abundance: many; v_gene: TRBV4-1; j_gene: TRBJ2-5; CDR3aa: CASSQTSGRGWQETQYF; CDR3nt: TGCGCCAGCAGCCAAACTAGCGGGAGGGGATGGCAAGAGACCCAGTACTTC
d_gene: TRBD1; abundance: -; v_gene: TRBV18; j_gene: TRBJ1-3; CDR3aa: CASSLDRDAGNTIYF; CDR3nt: TGTGCCAGCTCACTTGACAGGGATGCTGGAAACACCATATATTTT
d_gene: TRBD1; abundance: many; v_gene: TRBV5-1; j_gene: TRBJ1-1; CDR3aa: CASSWGGGANTEAFF; CDR3nt: TGCGCCAGCAGCTGGGGAGGGGGCGCGAACACTGAAGCTTTCTTT
d_gene: TRBD1; abundance: few; v_gene: TRBV18; j_gene: TRBJ2-5; CDR3aa: CASSPSSTGGGETQYF; CDR3nt: TGTGCCAGCTCACCGAGCTCGACAGGGGGCGGTGAGACCCAGTACTTC
d_gene: TRBD1; abundance: many; v_gene: TRBV7-9; j_gene: TRBJ1-5; CDR3aa: CASSQQGASNQPQHF; CDR3nt: TGTGCCAGCAGCCAACAGGGGGCTAGCAATCAGCCCCAGCATTTT
d_gene: -; abundance: many; v_gene: TRBV27; j_gene: TRBJ2-7; CDR3aa: CASSSPTGNEQYF; CDR3nt: TGTGCCAGCAGTTCACCGACCGGCAACGAGCAGTACTTC
d_gene: TRBD1; abundance: few; v_gene: TRBV12-5; j_gene: TRBJ1-5; CDR3aa: CASGSPGQGRQPQHF; CDR3nt: TGTGCTAGTGGTTCGCCGGGACAGGGGAGGCAGCCCCAGCATTTT
d_gene: -; abundance: many; v_gene: TRBV20-1; j_gene: TRBJ1-2; CDR3aa: CSAIIPGAYGYTF; CDR3nt: TGCAGTGCCATTATACCAGGGGCTTATGGCTACACCTTC
d_gene: -; abundance: once; v_gene: TRBV6-1; j_gene: TRBJ1-5; CDR3aa: CASTTWGRNQPQHF; CDR3nt: TGTGCCAGCACTACGTGGGGGCGCAATCAGCCCCAGCATTTT